Each of the 13 T cell receptor beta chains below was sequenced from the same sample in a study of cytomegalovirus exposure and HLA in healthy donors. PCR involved 60 Vbeta and 13 Jbeta primers. Data came from immunoSEQ multiplex PCR; TCRdb stores just in-frame clones and leaves some out. The data hold approximately 170,000 clones, with roughly 85% observed a single time. The sequenced material came from PBMCs. These receptors all come from a boy younger than 10 in good health and CMV-seronegative.

A note on this clone: The same CDR3 also results from other DNA sequences found in this sample. The chain recombines TRBV19 with TRBJ1-1, with D uncertain. CDR3 length equals 13 residues. The germline V gene has CDR1 LNHDA and CDR2 SQIVND (reference sequence). The germline V and J ends were trimmed by 3 bases and 1 base, with 6 bases remaining between them. The DNA of the CDR3 is TGTGCCAGTAGTATTGGCAGGAACACTGAAGCTTTCTTT. This sequence encodes CASSIGRNTEAFF.

V and J are TRBV11-1 and TRBJ2-3, with TRBD2 matching over 7 bases. The CDR3 has 16 amino acids. CDR1 SGHAT and CDR2 FQDESV come from the germline V gene (reference sequence). After removal of 4 bases from V and 0 bases from J, the junction contained 7 bases not matched to a gene. CDR3 DNA sequence: TGTGCCAGCAGCTCGTTAGCGGGTGCTAGCACAGATACGCAGTATTTT. This gives the protein CASSSLAGASTDTQYF.

The chain links TRBV10-3 to TRBJ1-6, with 8 bases fitting TRBD1. The V segment lost 10 bases and the J segment 8 bases; nucleotides outside the gene matches: 4. Germline V gene lookup returns CDR1 ENHRY and CDR2 SYGVKD. The CDR3 sequence is 12 residues long. The CDR3 sequence is CATGTGDSPLHF. The CDR3 DNA is TGTGCCACCGGGACAGGAGATTCACCCCTCCACTTT.

This clone came up a few times. The J gene is TRBJ1-2, the V gene TRBV6-5; D is undetermined. The germline V gene has CDR1 MNHEY and CDR2 SVGAGI. V was trimmed by 7 bases and J by 2 bases, leaving 11 bases between them. CDR3 length equals 13 residues. CDR3 nucleotides: TGTGCCAGCACCCCGGCGGGGAACTATGGCTACACCTTC. It encodes CASTPAGNYGYTF.

This chain links TRBV30 with TRBJ1-2; 8 bases fit TRBD1. Trimming took 4 bases from V and 3 from J; bases not matched to a gene: 7. Germline CDR1 reads GTSNPN; CDR2 reads SVGIG (reference sequence). The CDR3 is made up of 14 amino acids. The chain's CDR3 is CAWNSGGRYYGYTF. For the CDR3, the DNA is TGTGCCTGGAACTCAGGGGGCAGGTACTATGGCTACACCTTC. Based on the CDR3 plus reference TRBV30 and TRBJ1-2, the full variable domain is SQTIHQWPATLVQPVGSPLSLECTVEGTSNPNLYWYRQAAGRGLQLLFYSVGIGQISSEVPQNLSASRPQDRQFILSSKKLLLSDSGFYLCAWNSGGRYYGYTFGSGTRLTVV.

The V call is TRBV19, the J call TRBJ2-7; D might be TRBD1 (5 bases). In germline, CDR1 is LNHDA, CDR2 SQIVND (reference sequence). The CDR3 consists of 13 residues. Trimming pared 3 bases from V and 5 bases from J, leaving 11 bases between. The CDR3 reads CASSISPGNEQYF. The CDR3 DNA follows: TGTGCCAGTAGTATTTCGCCAGGGAACGAGCAGTACTTC.

The J gene is TRBJ2-5, the V gene TRBV27; 7 nucleotides align to TRBD2. The DNA matches TRBJ2-7 better at its end, which makes the J call doubtful. Germline V gene data show CDR1 as MNHEY and CDR2 as SMNVEV (reference sequence). The CDR3 covers 14 residues. DNA for the CDR3: TGTGCCAGCAGTAGAACCTATAGCGGGCCCGAGCAGTACTTC. This sequence encodes CASSRTYSGPEQYF.

This chain joins TRBV27 and TRBJ1-2; D uncertain. The CDR3 totals 14 residues. The germline gives CDR1 MNHEY, CDR2 SMNVEV (reference sequence). V was clipped by 5 bases and J by 4 bases, with 14 bases between them. The CDR3 DNA sequence: TGTGCCAGCAGTACCAGTCCAATTTCCTATGGCTACACCTTC. This translates into CASSTSPISYGYTF.

J is TRBJ2-1 and V is TRBV6-5, with 7 bases matching TRBD2. The CDR3 extends over 13 amino acids. Germline trimming cut 6 bases from V and 8 bases from J; bases unmatched to any gene: 7. Germline CDR1 is MNHEY and CDR2 is SVGAGI. CDR3 in DNA: TGTGCCAGCAGGTCTCGGGGGGACCATGAGCAGTTCTTC. The encoded protein is CASRSRGDHEQFF.

A word on this clone: The junction departs from the called germline gene at one end, perhaps through a read error. V usage is TRBV7-9 and J usage is TRBJ2-7, with 10 bases matching TRBD2. The CDR3 is 12 residues long. Per germline, CDR1 SEHNR and CDR2 FQNEAQ (reference sequence). The CDR3 bases are TGTGCCAGCAGCTCACCCGGACTAGCGGAAATTTTC. It yields the protein CASSSPGLAEIF. Drawing the rest from reference TRBV7-9 and TRBJ2-7, the complete variable domain is DTGVSQNPRHKITKRGQNVTFRCDPISEHNRLYWYRQTLGQGPEFLTYFQNEAQLEKSRLLSDRFSAERPKGSFSTLEIQRTEQGDSAMYLCASSSPGLAEIFGPGTRLTVT.

This clone was observed a handful of times. V is TRBV6-5 and J is TRBJ1-6, with TRBD1 matching over 9 bases. Germline V gene sequence: CDR1 MNHEY, CDR2 SVGAGI. CDR3 length: 15 residues. V trimming: 5 bases; J trimming: 7 bases; junction bases outside the gene matches: 6. CDR3 amino acids: CASSTATGGNSPLHF. The CDR3 DNA is TGTGCCAGCAGTACCGCGACAGGGGGGAATTCACCCCTCCACTTT.

Many counts were recorded for this clone. The V gene is TRBV7-3, the J gene TRBJ2-3; 11 bases are shared with TRBD2. The CDR3 totals 16 residues. Germline CDR1 is SGHTA and CDR2 is FQGTGA. V trimming: 3 bases; J trimming: 5 bases; junction bases outside the gene matches: 7. The CDR3 nucleotides read TGTGCCAGCAGCTTCAATCTAGCGGGAGGAGGAGATACGCAGTATTTT. Translating gives CASSFNLAGGGDTQYF.

The J gene is TRBJ2-5, the V gene TRBV7-9, with TRBD2 matching over 8 bases. Germline CDR1 SEHNR, CDR2 FQNEAQ (reference sequence). The CDR3 covers 15 residues. J was trimmed by 2 bases and V by 3 bases; bases with no gene match: 5. The CDR3 region has the DNA TGTGCCAGCAGCTTGCGCGGGGGGATGCAAGAGACCCAGTACTTC. This translates into CASSLRGGMQETQYF. The full variable domain, with the rest looked up from reference TRBV7-9 and TRBJ2-5, is DTGVSQNPRHKITKRGQNVTFRCDPISEHNRLYWYRQTLGQGPEFLTYFQNEAQLEKSRLLSDRFSAERPKGSFSTLEIQRTEQGDSAMYLCASSLRGGMQETQYFGPGTRLLVL.